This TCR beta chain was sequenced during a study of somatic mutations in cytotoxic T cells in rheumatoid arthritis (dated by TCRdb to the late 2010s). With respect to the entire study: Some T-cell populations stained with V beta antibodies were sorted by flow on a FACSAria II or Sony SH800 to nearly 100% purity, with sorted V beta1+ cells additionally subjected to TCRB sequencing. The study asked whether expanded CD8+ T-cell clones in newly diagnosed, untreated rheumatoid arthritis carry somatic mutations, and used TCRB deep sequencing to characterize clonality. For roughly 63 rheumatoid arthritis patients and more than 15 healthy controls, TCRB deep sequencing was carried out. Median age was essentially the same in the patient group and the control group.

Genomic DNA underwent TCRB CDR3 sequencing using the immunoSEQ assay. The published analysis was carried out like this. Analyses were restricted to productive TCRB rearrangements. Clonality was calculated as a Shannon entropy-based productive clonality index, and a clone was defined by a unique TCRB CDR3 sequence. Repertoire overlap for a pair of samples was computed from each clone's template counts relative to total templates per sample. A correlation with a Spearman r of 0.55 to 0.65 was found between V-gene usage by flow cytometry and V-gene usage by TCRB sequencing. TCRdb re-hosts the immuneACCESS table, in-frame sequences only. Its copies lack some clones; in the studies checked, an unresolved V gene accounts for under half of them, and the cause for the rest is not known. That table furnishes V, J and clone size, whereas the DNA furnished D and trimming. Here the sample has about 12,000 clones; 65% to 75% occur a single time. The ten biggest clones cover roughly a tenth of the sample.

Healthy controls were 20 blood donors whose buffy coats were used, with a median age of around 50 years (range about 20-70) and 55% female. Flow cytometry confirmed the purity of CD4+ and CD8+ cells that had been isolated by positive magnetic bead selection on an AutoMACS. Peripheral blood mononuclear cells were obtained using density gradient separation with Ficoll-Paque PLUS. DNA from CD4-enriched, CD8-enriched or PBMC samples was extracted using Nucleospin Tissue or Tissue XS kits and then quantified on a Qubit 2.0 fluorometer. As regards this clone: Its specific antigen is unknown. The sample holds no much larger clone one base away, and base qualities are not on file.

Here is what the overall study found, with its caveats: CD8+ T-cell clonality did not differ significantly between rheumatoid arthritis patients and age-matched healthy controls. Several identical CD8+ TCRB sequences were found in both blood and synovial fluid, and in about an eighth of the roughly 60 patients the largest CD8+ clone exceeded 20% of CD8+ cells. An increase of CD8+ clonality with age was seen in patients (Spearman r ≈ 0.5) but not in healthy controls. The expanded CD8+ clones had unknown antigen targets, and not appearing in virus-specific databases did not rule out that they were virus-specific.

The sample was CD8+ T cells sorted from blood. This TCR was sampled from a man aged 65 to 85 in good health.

The DNA sequence is given as TGTGCCAGCAGTCCTCCGGGACTAGCGAACTACGAGCAGTACTTC. The encoded protein is CASSPPGLANYEQYF. The rearranged chain carries TRBV2 and TRBJ2-7, with 10 bases matching TRBD2. Inclusive of the bounding cysteine and phenylalanine, the CDR3 is 15 residues long. Just CDR3 DNA is preserved here, 45 bases in frame from base 1. The germline V gene provides CDR1 SNHLY and CDR2 FYNNEI. V is pruned by 5 bases and J by 3 bases, leaving 7 bases of the junction without a gene match. Where the CDR3 stops, the reference TRBV2 and TRBJ2-7 genes take over; the full variable domain is EPEVTQTPSHQVTQMGQEVILRCVPISNHLYFYWYRQILGQKVEFLVSFYNNEISEKSEIFDDQFSVERPDGSNFTLKIRSTKLEDSAMYFCASSPPGLANYEQYFGPGTRLTVT.